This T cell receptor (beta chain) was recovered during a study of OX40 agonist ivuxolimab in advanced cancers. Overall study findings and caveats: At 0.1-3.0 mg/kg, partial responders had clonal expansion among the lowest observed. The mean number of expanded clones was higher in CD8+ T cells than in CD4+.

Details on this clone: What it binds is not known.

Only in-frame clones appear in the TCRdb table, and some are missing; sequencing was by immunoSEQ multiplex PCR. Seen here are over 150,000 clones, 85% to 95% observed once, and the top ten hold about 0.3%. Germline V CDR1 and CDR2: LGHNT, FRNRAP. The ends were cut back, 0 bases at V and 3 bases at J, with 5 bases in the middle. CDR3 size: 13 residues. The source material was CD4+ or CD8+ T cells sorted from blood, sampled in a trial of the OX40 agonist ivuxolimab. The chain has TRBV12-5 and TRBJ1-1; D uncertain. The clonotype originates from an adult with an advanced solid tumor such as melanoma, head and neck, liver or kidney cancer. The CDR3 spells CASGLVSDTEAFF. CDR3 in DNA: TGTGCTAGTGGTTTGGTAAGTGACACTGAAGCTTTCTTT.